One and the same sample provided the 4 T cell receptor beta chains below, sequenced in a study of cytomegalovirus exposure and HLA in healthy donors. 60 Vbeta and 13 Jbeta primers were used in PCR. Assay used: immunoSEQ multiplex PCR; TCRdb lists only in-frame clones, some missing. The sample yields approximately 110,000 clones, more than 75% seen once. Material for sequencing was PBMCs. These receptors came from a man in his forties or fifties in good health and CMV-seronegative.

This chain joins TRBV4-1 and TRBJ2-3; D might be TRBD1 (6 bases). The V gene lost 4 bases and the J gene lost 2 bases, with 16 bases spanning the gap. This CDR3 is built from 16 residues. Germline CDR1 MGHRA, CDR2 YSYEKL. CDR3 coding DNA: TGCGCCAGCAGCCTCTTAGGGGGTTTCCTCACAGATACGCAGTATTTT. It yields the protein CASSLLGGFLTDTQYF.

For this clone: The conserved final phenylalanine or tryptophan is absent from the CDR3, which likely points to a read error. The CDR3 protein is CASSFEQGGSPLHL. In DNA form, the CDR3 reads TGTGCCAGCAGCTTCGAGCAGGGCGGTTCACCCCTCCACCTT. The chain joins TRBV7-9 to TRBJ1-6; a possible D gene is TRBD1 (5 bases). Looked up from germline, CDR1 is SEHNR and CDR2 is FQNEAQ (reference sequence). Trimming took off 3 bases at V and 9 bases at J, with 12 bases between the two ends. The CDR3 runs 14 residues.

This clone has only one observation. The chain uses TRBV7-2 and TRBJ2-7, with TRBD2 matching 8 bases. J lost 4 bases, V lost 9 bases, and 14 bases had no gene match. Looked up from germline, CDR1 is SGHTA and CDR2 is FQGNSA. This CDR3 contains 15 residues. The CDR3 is CARRPGGAGHYEQYF. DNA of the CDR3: TGTGCCAGAAGGCCGGGAGGGGCTGGACATTACGAGCAGTACTTC.

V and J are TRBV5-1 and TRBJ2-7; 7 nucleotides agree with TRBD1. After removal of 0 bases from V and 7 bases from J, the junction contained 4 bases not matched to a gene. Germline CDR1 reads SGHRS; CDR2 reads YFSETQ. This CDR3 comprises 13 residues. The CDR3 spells CASSLGQGTEQYF. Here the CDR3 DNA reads TGCGCCAGCAGCTTGGGACAGGGCACAGAGCAGTACTTC.